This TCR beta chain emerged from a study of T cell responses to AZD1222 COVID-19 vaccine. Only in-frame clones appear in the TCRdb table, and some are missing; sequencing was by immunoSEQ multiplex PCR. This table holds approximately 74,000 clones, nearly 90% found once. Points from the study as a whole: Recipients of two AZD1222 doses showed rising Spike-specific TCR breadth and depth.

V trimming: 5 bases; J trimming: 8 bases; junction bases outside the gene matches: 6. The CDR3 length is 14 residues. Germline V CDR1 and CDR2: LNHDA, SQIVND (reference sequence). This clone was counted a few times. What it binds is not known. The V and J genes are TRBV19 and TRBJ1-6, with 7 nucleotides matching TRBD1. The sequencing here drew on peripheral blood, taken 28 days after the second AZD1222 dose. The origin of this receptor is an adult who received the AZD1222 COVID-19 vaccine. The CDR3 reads CASSPQGGDSPLHF. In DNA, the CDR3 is TGTGCCAGTAGTCCGCAGGGGGGAGATTCACCCCTCCACTTT.